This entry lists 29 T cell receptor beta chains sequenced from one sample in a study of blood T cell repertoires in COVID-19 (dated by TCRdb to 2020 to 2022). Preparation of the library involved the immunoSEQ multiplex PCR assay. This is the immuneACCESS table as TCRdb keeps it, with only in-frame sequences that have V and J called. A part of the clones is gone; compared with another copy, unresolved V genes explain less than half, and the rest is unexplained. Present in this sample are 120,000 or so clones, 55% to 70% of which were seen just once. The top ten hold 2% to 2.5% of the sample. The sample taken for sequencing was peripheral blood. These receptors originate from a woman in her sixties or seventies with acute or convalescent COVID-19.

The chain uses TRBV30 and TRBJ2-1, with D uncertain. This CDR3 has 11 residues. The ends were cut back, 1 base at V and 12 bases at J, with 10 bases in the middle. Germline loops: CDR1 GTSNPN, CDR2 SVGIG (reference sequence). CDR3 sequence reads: CAWSAPVGQFF. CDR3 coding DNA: TGTGCCTGGAGTGCCCCGGTCGGGCAGTTCTTC.

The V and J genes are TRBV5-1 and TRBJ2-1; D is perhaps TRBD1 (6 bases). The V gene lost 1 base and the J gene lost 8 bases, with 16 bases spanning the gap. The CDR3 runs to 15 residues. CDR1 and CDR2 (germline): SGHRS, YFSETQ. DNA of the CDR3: TGCGCCAGCAGCTTGACCCCAGGACAGTTAGATGAGCAGTTCTTC. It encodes CASSLTPGQLDEQFF. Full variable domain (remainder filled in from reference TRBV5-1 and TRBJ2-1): KAGVTQTPRYLIKTRGQQVTLSCSPISGHRSVSWYQQTPGQGLQFLFEYFSETQRNKGNFPGRFSGRQFSNSRSEMNVSTLELGDSALYLCASSLTPGQLDEQFFGPGTRLTVL.

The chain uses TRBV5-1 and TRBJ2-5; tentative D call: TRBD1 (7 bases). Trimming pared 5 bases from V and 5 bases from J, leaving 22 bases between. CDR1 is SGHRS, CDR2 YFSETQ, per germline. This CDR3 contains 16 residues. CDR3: CASRNLGGAGSETQYF. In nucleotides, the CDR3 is TGCGCCAGCAGAAATTTAGGGGGCGCGGGGTCGGAGACCCAGTACTTC. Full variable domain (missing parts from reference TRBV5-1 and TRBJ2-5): KAGVTQTPRYLIKTRGQQVTLSCSPISGHRSVSWYQQTPGQGLQFLFEYFSETQRNKGNFPGRFSGRQFSNSRSEMNVSTLELGDSALYLCASRNLGGAGSETQYFGPGTRLLVL.

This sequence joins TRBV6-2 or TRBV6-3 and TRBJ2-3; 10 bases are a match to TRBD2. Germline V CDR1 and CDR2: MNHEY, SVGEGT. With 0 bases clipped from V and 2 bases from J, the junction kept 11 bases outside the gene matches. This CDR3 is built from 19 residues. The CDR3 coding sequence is TGTGCCAGCAGTTACTCCTCTAGCGGGGGCCCTCAAGACACAGATACGCAGTATTTT. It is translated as CASSYSSSGGPQDTDTQYF.

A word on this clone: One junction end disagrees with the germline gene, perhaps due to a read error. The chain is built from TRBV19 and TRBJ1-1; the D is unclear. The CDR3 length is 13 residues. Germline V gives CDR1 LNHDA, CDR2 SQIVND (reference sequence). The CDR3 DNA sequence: TGTGCCAGTAGTCCAAGGAGGACTCCAGTGCGGCTCTTT. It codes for CASSPRRTPVRLF.

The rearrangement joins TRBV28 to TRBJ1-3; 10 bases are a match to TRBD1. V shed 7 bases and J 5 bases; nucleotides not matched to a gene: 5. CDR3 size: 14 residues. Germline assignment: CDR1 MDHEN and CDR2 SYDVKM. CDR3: CASTRQGARNTIYF. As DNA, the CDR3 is TGTGCCAGCACCCGACAGGGGGCTAGAAACACCATATATTTT. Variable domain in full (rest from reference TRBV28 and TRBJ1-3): DVKVTQSSRYLVKRTGEKVFLECVQDMDHENMFWYRQDPGLGLRLIYFSYDVKMKEKGDIPEGYSVSREKKERFSLILESASTNQTSMYLCASTRQGARNTIYFGEGSWLTVV.

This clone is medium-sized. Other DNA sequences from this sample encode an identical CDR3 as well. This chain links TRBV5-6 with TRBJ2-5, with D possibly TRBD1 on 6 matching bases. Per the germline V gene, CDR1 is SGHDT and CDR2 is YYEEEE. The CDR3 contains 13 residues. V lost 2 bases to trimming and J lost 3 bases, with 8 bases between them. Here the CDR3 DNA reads TGTGCCAGCAGCTTACAGGGTAAAGAGACCCAGTACTTC. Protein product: CASSLQGKETQYF.

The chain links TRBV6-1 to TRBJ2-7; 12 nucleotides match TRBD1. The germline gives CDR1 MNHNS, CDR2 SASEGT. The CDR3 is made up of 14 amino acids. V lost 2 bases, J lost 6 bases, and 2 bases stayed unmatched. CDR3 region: CASSERDRGPEQYF. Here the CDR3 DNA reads TGTGCCAGCAGTGAACGGGACAGGGGGCCCGAGCAGTACTTC.

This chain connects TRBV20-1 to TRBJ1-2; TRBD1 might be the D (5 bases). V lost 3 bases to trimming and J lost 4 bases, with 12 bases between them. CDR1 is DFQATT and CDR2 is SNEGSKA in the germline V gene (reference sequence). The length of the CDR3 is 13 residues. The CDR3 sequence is CSASAQGFYGYTF. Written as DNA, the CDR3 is TGCAGTGCTAGTGCTCAGGGTTTCTATGGCTACACCTTC.

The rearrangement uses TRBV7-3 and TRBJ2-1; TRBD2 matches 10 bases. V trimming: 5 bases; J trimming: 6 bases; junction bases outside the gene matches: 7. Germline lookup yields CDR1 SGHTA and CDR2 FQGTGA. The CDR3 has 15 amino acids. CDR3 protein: CASSRGTSALNEQFF. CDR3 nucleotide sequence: TGTGCCAGCAGCCGCGGGACTAGCGCCCTCAATGAGCAGTTCTTC. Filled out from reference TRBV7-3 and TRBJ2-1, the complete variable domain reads GAGVSQTPSNKVTEKGKYVELRCDPISGHTALYWYRQSLGQGPEFLIYFQGTGAADDSGLPNDRFFAVRPEGSVSTLKIQRTERGDSAVYLCASSRGTSALNEQFFGPGTRLTVL.

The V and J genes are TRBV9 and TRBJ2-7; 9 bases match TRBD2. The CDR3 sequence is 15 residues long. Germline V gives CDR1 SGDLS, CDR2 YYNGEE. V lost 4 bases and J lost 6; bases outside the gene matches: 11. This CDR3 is CASSPRAGGPGEQYF. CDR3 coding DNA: TGTGCCAGCAGCCCGCGGGCGGGAGGGCCGGGCGAGCAGTACTTC.

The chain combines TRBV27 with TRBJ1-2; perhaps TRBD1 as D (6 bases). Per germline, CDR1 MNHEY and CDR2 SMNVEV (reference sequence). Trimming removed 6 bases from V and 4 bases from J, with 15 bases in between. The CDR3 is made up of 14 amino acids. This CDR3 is CASRPTGPGYGYTF. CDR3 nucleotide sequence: TGTGCCAGCAGGCCGACAGGCCCTGGCTATGGCTACACCTTC.

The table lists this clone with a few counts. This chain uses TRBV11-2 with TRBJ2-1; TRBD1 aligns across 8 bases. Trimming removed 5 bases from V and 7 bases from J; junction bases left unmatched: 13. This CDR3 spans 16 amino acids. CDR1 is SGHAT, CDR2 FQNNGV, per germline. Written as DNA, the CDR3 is TGTGCCAGCAGCCCGAGTGCCTTTCGACAGGGGAATGAGCAGTTCTTC. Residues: CASSPSAFRQGNEQFF.

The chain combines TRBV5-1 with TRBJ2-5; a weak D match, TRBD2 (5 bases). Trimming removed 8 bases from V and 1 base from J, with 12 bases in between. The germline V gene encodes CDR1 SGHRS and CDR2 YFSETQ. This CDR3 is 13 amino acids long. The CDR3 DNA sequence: TGCGCCAGTAGACGGGGAAGCCAAGAGACCCAGTACTTC. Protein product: CASRRGSQETQYF.

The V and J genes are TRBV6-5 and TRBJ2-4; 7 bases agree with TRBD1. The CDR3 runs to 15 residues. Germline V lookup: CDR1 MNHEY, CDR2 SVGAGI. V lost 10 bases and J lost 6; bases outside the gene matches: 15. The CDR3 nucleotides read TGTGCCATCAAACCAAATACCGGGACAGCAAACATTCAGTACTTC. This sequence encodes CAIKPNTGTANIQYF.

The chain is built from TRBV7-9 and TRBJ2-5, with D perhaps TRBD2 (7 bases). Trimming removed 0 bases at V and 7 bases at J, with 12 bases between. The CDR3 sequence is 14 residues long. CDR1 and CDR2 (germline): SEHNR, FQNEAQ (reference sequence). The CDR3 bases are TGTGCCAGCAGCTTAGCCCAGGGGAGGGGGACCCAGTACTTC. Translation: CASSLAQGRGTQYF.

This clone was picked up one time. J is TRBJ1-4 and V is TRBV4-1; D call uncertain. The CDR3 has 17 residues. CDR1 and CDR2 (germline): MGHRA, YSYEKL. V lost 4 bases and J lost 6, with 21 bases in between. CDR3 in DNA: TGCGCCAGCAGCCCAGGCCCCAGGCCAGTGATAGATGAAAAACTGTTTTTT. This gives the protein CASSPGPRPVIDEKLFF.

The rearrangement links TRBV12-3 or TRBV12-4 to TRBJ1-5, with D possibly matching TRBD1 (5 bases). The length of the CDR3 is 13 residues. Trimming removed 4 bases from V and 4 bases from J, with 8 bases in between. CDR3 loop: CASSSRQNQPQHF. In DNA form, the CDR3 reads TGTGCCAGCAGTTCGAGACAGAATCAGCCCCAGCATTTT.

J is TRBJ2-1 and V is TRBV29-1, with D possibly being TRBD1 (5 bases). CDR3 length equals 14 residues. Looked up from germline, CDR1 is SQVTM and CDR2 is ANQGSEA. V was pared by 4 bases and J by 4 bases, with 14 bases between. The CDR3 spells CSVGQGLPYNEQFF. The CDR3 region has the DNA TGCAGCGTTGGGCAGGGCCTCCCTTACAATGAGCAGTTCTTC.

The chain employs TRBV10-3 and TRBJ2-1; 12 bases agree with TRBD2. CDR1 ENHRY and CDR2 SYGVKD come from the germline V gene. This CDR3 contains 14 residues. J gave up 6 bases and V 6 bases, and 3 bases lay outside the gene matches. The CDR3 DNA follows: TGTGCCATCAGCATGACTAGCGGGAGCAATGAGCAGTTCTTC. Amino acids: CAISMTSGSNEQFF.

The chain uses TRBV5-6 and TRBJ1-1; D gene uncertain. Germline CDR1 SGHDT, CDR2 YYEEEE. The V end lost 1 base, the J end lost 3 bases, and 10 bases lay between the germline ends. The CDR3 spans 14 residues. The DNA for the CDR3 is TGTGCCAGCAGCTTGCCGAGGGCGGACACTGAAGCTTTCTTT. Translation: CASSLPRADTEAFF.

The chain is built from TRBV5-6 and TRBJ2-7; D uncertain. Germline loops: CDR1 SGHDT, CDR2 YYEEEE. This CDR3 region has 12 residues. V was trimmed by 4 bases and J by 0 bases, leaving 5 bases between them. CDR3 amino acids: CASSLYSYEQYF. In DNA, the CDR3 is TGTGCCAGCAGCCTCTACTCCTACGAGCAGTACTTC.

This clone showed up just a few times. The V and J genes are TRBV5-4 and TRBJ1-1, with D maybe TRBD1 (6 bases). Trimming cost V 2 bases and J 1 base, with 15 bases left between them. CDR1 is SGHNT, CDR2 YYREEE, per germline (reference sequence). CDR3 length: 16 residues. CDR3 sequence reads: CASSFSPQGENTEAFF. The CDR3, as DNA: TGTGCCAGCAGCTTTAGCCCACAGGGCGAGAACACTGAAGCTTTCTTT.

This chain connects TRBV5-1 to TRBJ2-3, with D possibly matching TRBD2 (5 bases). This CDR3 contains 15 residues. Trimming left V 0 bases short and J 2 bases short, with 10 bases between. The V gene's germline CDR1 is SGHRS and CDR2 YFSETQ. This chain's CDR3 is CASSLGGRTTDTQYF. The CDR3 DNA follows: TGCGCCAGCAGCTTGGGAGGGCGGACCACAGATACGCAGTATTTT.

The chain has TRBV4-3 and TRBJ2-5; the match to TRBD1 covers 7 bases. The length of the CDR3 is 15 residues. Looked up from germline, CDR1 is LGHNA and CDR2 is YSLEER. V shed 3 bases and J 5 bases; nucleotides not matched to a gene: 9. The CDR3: CASSQETGSGETQYF. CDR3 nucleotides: TGCGCCAGCAGCCAGGAGACAGGGAGTGGGGAGACCCAGTACTTC.

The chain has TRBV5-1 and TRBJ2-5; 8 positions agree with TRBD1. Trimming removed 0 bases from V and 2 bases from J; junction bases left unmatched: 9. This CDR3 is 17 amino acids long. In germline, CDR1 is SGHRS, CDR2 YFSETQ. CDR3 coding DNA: TGCGCCAGCAGCTTGGCTAAGGGACAGGCGACTCAAGAGACCCAGTACTTC. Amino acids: CASSLAKGQATQETQYF. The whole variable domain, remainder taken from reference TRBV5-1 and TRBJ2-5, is KAGVTQTPRYLIKTRGQQVTLSCSPISGHRSVSWYQQTPGQGLQFLFEYFSETQRNKGNFPGRFSGRQFSNSRSEMNVSTLELGDSALYLCASSLAKGQATQETQYFGPGTRLLVL.

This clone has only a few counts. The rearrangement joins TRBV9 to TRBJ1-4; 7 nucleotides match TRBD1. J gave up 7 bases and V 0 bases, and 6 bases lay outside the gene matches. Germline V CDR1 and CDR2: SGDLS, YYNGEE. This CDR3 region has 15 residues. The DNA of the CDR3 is TGTGCCAGCAGCGTAGAGGAGGGGGCGTCTGAAAAACTGTTTTTT. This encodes CASSVEEGASEKLFF.

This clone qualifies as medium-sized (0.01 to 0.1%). The CDR3 loop reads CASSRGSYEQYF. CDR3 sequence (DNA): TGTGCCAGTAGTAGAGGATCCTACGAGCAGTACTTC. The chain carries TRBV19 and TRBJ2-7, with unresolved D. V was cut by 4 bases and J by 1 base, with 5 bases left in between. Germline CDR1 and CDR2: LNHDA and SQIVND (reference sequence). This CDR3 contains 12 residues.

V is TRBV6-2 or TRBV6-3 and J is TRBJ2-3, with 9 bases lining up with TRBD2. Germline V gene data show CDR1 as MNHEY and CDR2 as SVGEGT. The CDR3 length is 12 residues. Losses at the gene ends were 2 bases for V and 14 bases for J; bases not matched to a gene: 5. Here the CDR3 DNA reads TGTGCCAGCAGTTACGGGGCTAGCGGGGCGTATTTT. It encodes CASSYGASGAYF.